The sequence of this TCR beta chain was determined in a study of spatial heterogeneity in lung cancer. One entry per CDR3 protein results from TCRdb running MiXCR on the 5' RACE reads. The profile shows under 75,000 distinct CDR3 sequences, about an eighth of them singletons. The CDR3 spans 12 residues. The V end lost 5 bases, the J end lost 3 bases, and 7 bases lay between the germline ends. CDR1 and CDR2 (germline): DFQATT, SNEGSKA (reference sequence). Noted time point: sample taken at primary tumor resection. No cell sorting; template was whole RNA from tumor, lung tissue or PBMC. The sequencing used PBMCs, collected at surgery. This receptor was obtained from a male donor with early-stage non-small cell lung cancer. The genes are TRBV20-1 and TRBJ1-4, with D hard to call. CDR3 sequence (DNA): TGCAGTGCTGCGCGGTCTAATGAAAAACTGTTTTTT. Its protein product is CSAARSNEKLFF.